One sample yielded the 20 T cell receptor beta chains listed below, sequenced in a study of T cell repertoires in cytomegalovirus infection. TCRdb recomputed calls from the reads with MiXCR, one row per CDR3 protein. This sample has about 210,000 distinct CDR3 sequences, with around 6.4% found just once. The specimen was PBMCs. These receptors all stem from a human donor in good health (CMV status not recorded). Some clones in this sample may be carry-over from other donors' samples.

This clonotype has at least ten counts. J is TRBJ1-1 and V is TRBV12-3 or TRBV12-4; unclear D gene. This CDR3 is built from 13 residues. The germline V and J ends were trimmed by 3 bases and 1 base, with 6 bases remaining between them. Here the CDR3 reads CASSFVRNTEAFF. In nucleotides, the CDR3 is TGTGCCAGCAGTTTCGTGCGGAACACTGAAGCTTTCTTT.

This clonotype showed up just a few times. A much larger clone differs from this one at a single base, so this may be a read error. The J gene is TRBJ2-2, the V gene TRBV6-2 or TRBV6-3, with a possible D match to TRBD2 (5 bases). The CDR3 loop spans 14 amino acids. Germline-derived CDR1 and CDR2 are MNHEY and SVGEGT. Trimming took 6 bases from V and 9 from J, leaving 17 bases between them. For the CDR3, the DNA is TGTGCCAGCAGAAGGAACGGGGTTCCCAGGGAGCTGTTTTTT. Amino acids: CASRRNGVPRELFF.

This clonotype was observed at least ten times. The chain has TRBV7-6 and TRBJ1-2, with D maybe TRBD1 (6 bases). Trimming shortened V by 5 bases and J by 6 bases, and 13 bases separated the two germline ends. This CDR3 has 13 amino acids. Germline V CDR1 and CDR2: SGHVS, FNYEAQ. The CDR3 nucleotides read TGTGCCAGCAGCCCTTCCTCAGGGGATGGCTACACCTTC. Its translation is CASSPSSGDGYTF.

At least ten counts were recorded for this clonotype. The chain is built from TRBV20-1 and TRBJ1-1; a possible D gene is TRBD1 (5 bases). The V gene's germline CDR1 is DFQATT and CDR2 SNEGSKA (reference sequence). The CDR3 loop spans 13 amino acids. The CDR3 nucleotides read TGCAGCCCTTTCCCAGGAGGGGACACTGAAGCTTTCTTT. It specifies CSPFPGGDTEAFF.

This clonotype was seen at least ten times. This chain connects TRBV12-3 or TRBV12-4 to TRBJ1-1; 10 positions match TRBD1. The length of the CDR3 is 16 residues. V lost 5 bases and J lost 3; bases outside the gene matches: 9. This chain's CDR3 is CASSPSTGGWYTEAFF. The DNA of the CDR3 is TGTGCCAGCAGTCCCTCGACAGGGGGCTGGTACACTGAAGCTTTCTTT.

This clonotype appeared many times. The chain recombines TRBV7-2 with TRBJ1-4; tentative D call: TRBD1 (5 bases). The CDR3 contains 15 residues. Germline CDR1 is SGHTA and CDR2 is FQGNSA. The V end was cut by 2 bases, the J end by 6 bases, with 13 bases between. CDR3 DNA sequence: TGTGCCAGCAGCTTATTAGGACAAGATGATGAAAAACTGTTTTTT. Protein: CASSLLGQDDEKLFF.

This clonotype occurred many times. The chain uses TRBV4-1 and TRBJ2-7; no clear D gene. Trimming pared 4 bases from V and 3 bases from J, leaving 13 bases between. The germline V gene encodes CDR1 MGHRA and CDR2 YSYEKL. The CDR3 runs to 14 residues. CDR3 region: CASSPHILIYEQYF. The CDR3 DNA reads TGCGCCAGCAGCCCTCATATTCTAATCTACGAGCAGTACTTC.

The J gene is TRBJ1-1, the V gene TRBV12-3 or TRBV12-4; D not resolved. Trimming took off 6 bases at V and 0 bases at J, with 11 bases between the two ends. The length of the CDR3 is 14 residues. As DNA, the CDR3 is TGTGCCAGCAGCGGCAGGCCCATGAACACTGAAGCTTTCTTT. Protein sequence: CASSGRPMNTEAFF.

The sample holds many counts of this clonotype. The CDR3 sequence is CSVGAANTGELFF. Written as DNA, the CDR3 is TGCAGCGTTGGGGCAGCGAACACCGGGGAGCTGTTTTTT. The chain couples TRBV29-1 to TRBJ2-2; D remains unclear. Germline lookup yields CDR1 SQVTM and CDR2 ANQGSEA. The V end lost 4 bases, the J end lost 0 bases, and 6 bases lay between the germline ends. This CDR3 spans 13 amino acids.

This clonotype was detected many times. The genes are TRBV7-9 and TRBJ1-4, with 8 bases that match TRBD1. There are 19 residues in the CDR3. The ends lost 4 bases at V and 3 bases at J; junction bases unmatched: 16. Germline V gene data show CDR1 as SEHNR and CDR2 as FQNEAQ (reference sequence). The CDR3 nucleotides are TGTGCCAGCAGCTCCCCCGGACAGGGAATGAATGAGGCTAATGAAAAACTGTTTTTT. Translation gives CASSSPGQGMNEANEKLFF.

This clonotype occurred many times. DNA of the CDR3: TGCAGCGTCCCCAGGGGGAAAGGGTACGAGCAGTACTTC. Encoded protein: CSVPRGKGYEQYF. This sequence joins TRBV29-1 and TRBJ2-7; TRBD1 agrees at 7 bases. The CDR3 sequence is 13 residues long. Germline loops: CDR1 SQVTM, CDR2 ANQGSEA. The V and J ends lost 6 bases and 4 bases, in that order; junction bases with no gene match: 9.

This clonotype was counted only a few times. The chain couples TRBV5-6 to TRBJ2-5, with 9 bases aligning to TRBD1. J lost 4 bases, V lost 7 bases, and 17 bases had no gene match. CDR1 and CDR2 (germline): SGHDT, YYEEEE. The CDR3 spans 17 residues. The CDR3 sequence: CASFSGQGWGTTETQYF. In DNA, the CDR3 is TGTGCCAGCTTCTCGGGACAGGGCTGGGGCACAACAGAGACCCAGTACTTC.

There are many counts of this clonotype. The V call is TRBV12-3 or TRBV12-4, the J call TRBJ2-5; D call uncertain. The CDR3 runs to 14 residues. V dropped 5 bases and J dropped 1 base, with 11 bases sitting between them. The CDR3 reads CASSVVSRQETQYF. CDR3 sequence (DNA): TGTGCCAGCAGTGTCGTATCCCGCCAAGAGACCCAGTACTTC.

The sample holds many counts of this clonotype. The CDR3 DNA reads TGCAGCGTTGTGATGCTAAACTCCTACAATGAGCAGTTCTTC. Amino acid sequence: CSVVMLNSYNEQFF. The gene calls are TRBV29-1 and TRBJ2-1; no reliable D call. Germline CDR1 is SQVTM and CDR2 is ANQGSEA. The CDR3 extends over 14 amino acids. The V gene lost 4 bases and the J gene lost 0 bases, with 10 bases spanning the gap.

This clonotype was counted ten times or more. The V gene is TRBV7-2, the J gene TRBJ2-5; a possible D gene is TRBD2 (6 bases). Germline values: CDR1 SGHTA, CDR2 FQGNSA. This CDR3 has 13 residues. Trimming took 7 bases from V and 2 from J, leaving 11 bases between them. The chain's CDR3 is CASTSGLQETQYF. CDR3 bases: TGTGCCAGCACCTCGGGACTTCAAGAGACCCAGTACTTC.

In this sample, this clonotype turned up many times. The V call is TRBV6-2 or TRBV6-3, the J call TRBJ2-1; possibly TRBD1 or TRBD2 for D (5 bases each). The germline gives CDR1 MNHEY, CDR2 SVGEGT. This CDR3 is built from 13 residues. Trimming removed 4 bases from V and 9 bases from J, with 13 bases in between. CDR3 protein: CASSSLGELEQFF. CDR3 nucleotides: TGTGCCAGCAGTTCCCTGGGGGAGCTTGAGCAGTTCTTC.

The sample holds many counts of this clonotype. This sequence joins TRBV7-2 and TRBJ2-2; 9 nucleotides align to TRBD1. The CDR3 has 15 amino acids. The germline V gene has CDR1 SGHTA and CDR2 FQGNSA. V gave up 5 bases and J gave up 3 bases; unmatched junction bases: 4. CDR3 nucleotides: TGTGCCAGCAGCCAAAGGACAGGGGACACCGGGGAGCTGTTTTTT. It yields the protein CASSQRTGDTGELFF.

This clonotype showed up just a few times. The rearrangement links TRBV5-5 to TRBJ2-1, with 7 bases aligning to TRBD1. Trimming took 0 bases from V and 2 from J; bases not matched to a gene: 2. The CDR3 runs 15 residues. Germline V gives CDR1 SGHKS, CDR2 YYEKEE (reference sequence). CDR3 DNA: TGTGCCAGCAGCTTGGGACAGGGACCCTACAATGAGCAGTTCTTC. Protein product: CASSLGQGPYNEQFF.

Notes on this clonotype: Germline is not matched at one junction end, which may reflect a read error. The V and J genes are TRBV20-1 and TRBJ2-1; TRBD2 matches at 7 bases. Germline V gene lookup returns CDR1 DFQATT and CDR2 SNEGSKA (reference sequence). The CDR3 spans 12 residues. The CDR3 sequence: CSARAGPYEQFF. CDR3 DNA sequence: TGCAGTGCCAGAGCGGGGCCCTATGAGCAGTTCTTC.

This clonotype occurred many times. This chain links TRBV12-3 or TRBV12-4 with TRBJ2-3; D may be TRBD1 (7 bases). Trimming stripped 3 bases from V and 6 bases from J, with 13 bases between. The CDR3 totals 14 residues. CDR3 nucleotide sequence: TGTGCCAGCAGTTTCGCCCCAGGGGGGGATACGCAGTATTTT. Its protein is CASSFAPGGDTQYF.